Listed below are T cell receptor beta chains from one sample, sequenced in a study of shared clonotypes between healthy human individuals. This table comes from immunoSEQ multiplex PCR, and its TCRdb copy is limited to in-frame clones, with some not included. This table holds over a million clones, roughly 96% found once. The specimen sequenced was naive CD4+ T cells sorted from blood. The source of these receptors is a man under 40 in good health. CDR3s include the opening cysteine and the closing phenylalanine or tryptophan. Fields, in order: J gene, V gene, clone size, D gene, CDR3 protein, CDR3 DNA. D genes are given only for firm matches. Where a row states a size, it is once, few, many or the class of an expanded clone; other rows omit it.

>TRBJ1-3|TRBV28|few|-
CASSGGGSGNTIYF
TGTGCCAGCAGCGGGGGTGGGTCTGGAAACACCATATATTTT
>TRBJ2-5|TRBV6-5|-|-
CASSYLGAHQETQYF
TGTGCCAGCAGTTACCTAGGGGCCCACCAAGAGACCCAGTACTTC
>TRBJ1-5|TRBV6-6|-|-
CASSLNDLDSNQPQHF
TGTGCCAGCAGTTTAAATGACTTAGATAGCAATCAGCCCCAGCATTTT
>TRBJ2-2|TRBV2|-|TRBD1
CASRDQGAKTGELFF
TGTGCCAGCAGAGATCAGGGGGCTAAGACCGGGGAGCTGTTTTTT
>TRBJ2-5|TRBV10-1|-|TRBD1
CASSAGQGVETQYF
TGCGCCAGCAGTGCGGGACAGGGTGTGGAGACCCAGTACTTC
>TRBJ2-7|TRBV7-6|-|TRBD2
CASSLAWSSGSSEYEQYF
TGTGCCAGCAGCTTAGCATGGTCTAGCGGGAGTTCTGAGTACGAGCAGTACTTC
>TRBJ1-5|TRBV18|-|-
CASSPLMGNQPQHF
TGTGCCAGCTCACCACTTATGGGGAATCAGCCCCAGCATTTT
>TRBJ2-7|TRBV29-1|-|TRBD1
CSVELRTGEQYF
TGCAGCGTTGAGCTCCGGACAGGGGAGCAGTACTTC
>TRBJ2-2|TRBV5-6|-|-
CASSPPNTGELFF
TGTGCCAGCAGCCCACCGAACACCGGGGAGCTGTTTTTT
>TRBJ2-2|TRBV28|few|-
CASSLRAGELFF
TGTGCCAGCAGTTTAAGGGCCGGGGAGCTGTTTTTT
>TRBJ2-7|TRBV28|-|-
CASSRAYYSDF
TGTGCCAGCAGTCGGGCCTACTACTCCGACTTC
>TRBJ1-2|TRBV7-9|once|-
CASSLAMGQNYGYTF
TGTGCCAGCAGCTTAGCGATGGGGCAGAACTATGGCTACACCTTC
>TRBJ2-3|TRBV7-3|-|TRBD2
CASSQRRGLAGGDTQYF
TGTGCCAGCAGCCAACGTAGGGGACTAGCGGGAGGGGATACGCAGTATTTT
>TRBJ2-7|TRBV4-2|few|TRBD1
CASSRGTGPPEQYF
TGTGCCAGCAGCCGGGGGACAGGTCCCCCAGAGCAGTACTTC
>TRBJ2-7|TRBV10-2|-|TRBD2
CASTGLALHEQYF
TGCGCCAGCACGGGACTAGCGCTCCACGAGCAGTACTTC
>TRBJ2-5|TRBV7-9|-|TRBD2
CASSLARGLAGRAQYF
TGTGCCAGCAGCTTAGCCCGGGGGCTAGCGGGGCGGGCCCAGTACTTC
>TRBJ2-2|TRBV6-1|once|TRBD1
CASSGTGFAGELFF
TGTGCCAGCAGTGGGACAGGGTTTGCCGGGGAGCTGTTTTTT
>TRBJ2-3|TRBV28|-|TRBD1
CASSLITGVTDTQYF
TGTGCCAGCAGTTTAATAACAGGGGTCACAGATACGCAGTATTTT
>TRBJ1-1|TRBV5-1|-|-
CASSEQGGVTEAFF
TGCGCCAGCAGCGAACAGGGTGGCGTGACTGAAGCTTTCTTT
>TRBJ2-1|TRBV28|-|TRBD2
CASSLTTSGQFF
TGTGCCAGCAGTTTAACGACTAGCGGGCAGTTCTTC
>TRBJ2-7|TRBV6-6|-|-
CASSYSESGLPYEQYF
TGTGCCAGCAGTTACTCGGAGTCGGGACTCCCCTACGAGCAGTACTTC
>TRBJ1-4|TRBV18|-|-
CASSPEGRNEKLFF
TGTGCCAGCTCACCAGAGGGTCGGAACGAAAAACTGTTTTTT
>TRBJ1-3|TRBV5-6|-|-
CASSQVGNTIYF
TGTGCCAGCAGCCAAGTGGGAAACACCATATATTTT
>TRBJ2-6|TRBV18|-|TRBD1
CASSLPGQGALGANVLTF
TGTGCCAGCTCATTACCGGGACAGGGGGCGCTTGGGGCCAACGTCCTGACTTTC
>TRBJ1-1|TRBV4-3|-|-
CASSQSLTGNTEAFF
TGCGCCAGCAGCCAAAGTTTAACCGGGAACACTGAAGCTTTCTTT
>TRBJ2-3|TRBV2|-|TRBD2
CASRNSGSGTDTQYF
TGTGCCAGCAGGAATAGCGGGAGTGGTACAGATACGCAGTATTTT
>TRBJ2-1|TRBV7-6|-|-
CASAPWGHNEQFF
TGTGCCAGCGCTCCCTGGGGACACAATGAGCAGTTCTTC
>TRBJ1-1|TRBV5-1|-|-
CASSLLGFGLNTEAFF
TGCGCCAGCAGCTTGTTGGGTTTCGGCCTGAACACTGAAGCTTTCTTT
>TRBJ2-7|TRBV28|once|TRBD1
CATTPRGQGSHEQYF
TGTGCCACTACTCCTCGGGGACAGGGCTCCCACGAGCAGTACTTC
>TRBJ2-5|TRBV4-1|-|-
CASSLGRGKEETQYF
TGCGCCAGCAGCCTCGGCAGGGGCAAAGAGGAGACCCAGTACTTC
>TRBJ2-1|TRBV19|-|-
CAIAPTGWSYNEQFF
TGTGCCATCGCCCCGACAGGATGGTCCTACAATGAGCAGTTCTTC
>TRBJ2-3|TRBV5-6|once|-
CASSLLRLTHRAGDTQYF
TGTGCCAGCAGCTTGCTCCGGCTTACTCACAGGGCAGGAGATACGCAGTATTTT
>TRBJ2-3|TRBV5-4|-|TRBD2
CASSPGGSDTQYF
TGTGCCAGCAGCCCCGGGGGGTCAGATACGCAGTATTTT
>TRBJ2-1|TRBV5-6|-|-
CASSWATGNNNEQFF
TGTGCCAGCAGCTGGGCGACCGGGAACAACAATGAGCAGTTCTTC
>TRBJ2-1|TRBV28|-|-
CASSLRGAYNEQFF
TGTGCCAGCAGTTTAAGGGGCGCCTACAATGAGCAGTTCTTC
>TRBJ2-2|TRBV6-8|-|-
CASFKHVGRAGELFF
TGTGCCAGCTTTAAACATGTTGGTCGGGCCGGGGAGCTGTTTTTT
>TRBJ2-6|TRBV6-1|once|-
CASSASPGTGANVLTF
TGTGCCAGCAGTGCCTCCCCGGGAACTGGGGCCAACGTCCTGACTTTC
>TRBJ1-4|TRBV2|once|-
CASRRLGGPNEKLFF
TGTGCCAGCAGGAGACTGGGAGGGCCTAATGAAAAACTGTTTTTT
>TRBJ2-7|TRBV2|-|-
CASSGLDYEQYF
TGTGCCAGCAGTGGGCTAGACTACGAGCAGTACTTC
>TRBJ1-2|TRBV7-2|once|-
CASSLDRASYGYTF
TGTGCCAGCAGCTTAGACAGGGCCTCCTATGGCTACACCTTC
>TRBJ1-2|TRBV11-2|-|TRBD1
CASSPGQGLSGNYGYTF
TGTGCCAGCAGCCCCGGACAGGGACTAAGTGGGAACTATGGCTACACCTTC
>TRBJ2-7|TRBV7-2|-|-
CASSQIPGLREQREQYF
TGTGCCAGCAGCCAAATCCCGGGGCTACGGGAGCAGCGAGAGCAGTACTTC
>TRBJ2-1|TRBV28|-|-
CATLELSNNEQFF
TGTGCCACCCTAGAGCTAAGCAACAATGAGCAGTTCTTC
>TRBJ2-7|TRBV28|-|-
CASRLWDEQYF
TGTGCCAGCCGTCTTTGGGACGAGCAGTACTTC
>TRBJ2-7|TRBV7-9|-|-
CASSRSSGGEQYF
TGTGCCAGCAGCCGTTCTTCGGGCGGCGAGCAGTACTTC